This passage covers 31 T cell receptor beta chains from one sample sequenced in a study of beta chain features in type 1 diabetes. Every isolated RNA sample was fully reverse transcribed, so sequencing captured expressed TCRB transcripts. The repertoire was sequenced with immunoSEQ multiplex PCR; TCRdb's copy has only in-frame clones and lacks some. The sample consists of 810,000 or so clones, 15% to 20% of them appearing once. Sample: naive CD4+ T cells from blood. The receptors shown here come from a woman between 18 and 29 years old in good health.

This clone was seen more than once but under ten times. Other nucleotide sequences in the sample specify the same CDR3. This chain's CDR3 is CASSLQGANTEAFF. In DNA form, the CDR3 reads TGTGCCAGCAGCTTACAGGGGGCGAACACTGAAGCTTTCTTT. This chain links TRBV7-9 with TRBJ1-1; TRBD1 aligns across 8 bases. CDR3 length equals 14 residues. CDR1 SEHNR and CDR2 FQNEAQ come from the germline V gene (reference sequence). J lost 1 base, V lost 2 bases, and 0 bases had no gene match.

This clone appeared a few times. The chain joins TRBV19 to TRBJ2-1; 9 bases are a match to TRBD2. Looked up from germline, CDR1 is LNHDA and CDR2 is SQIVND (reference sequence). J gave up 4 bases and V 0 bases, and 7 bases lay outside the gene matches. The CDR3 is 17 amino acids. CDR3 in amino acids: CASSIEWTSAKYNEQFF. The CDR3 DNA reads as TGTGCCAGTAGTATAGAGTGGACTAGCGCGAAATACAATGAGCAGTTCTTC.

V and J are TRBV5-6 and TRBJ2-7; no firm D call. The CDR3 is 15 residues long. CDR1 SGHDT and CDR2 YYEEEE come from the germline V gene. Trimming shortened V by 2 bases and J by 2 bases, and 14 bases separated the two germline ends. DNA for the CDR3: TGTGCCAGCAGCTTCGGCCCGCCCCCAACCTACGAGCAGTACTTC. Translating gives CASSFGPPPTYEQYF.

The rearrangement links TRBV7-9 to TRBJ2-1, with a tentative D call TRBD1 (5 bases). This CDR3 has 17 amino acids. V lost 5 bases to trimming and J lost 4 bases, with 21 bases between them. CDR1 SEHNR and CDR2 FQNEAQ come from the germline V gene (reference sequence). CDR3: CASSNRNFQSLYNEQFF. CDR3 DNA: TGTGCCAGCAGCAACAGGAACTTTCAGTCCCTTTACAATGAGCAGTTCTTC.

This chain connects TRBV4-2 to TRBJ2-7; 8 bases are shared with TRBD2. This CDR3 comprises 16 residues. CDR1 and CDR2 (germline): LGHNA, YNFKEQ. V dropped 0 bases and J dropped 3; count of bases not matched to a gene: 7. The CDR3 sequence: CASSQEVPGLVYEQYF. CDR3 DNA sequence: TGTGCCAGCAGCCAAGAGGTCCCGGGACTAGTCTACGAGCAGTACTTC.

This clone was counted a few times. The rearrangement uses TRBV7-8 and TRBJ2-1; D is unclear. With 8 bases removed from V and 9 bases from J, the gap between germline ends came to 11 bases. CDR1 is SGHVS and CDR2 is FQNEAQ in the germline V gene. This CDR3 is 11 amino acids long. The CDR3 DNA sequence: TGTGCCAGCCGCGCGAGTGTTGAGCAGTTCTTC. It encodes CASRASVEQFF.

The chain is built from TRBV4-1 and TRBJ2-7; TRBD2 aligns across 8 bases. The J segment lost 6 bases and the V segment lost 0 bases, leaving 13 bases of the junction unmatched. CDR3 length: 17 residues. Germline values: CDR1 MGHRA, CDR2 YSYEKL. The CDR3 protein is CASSQDSRAGGRGEQYF. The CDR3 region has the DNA TGCGCCAGCAGCCAAGACAGTAGGGCGGGAGGCAGGGGCGAGCAGTACTTC.

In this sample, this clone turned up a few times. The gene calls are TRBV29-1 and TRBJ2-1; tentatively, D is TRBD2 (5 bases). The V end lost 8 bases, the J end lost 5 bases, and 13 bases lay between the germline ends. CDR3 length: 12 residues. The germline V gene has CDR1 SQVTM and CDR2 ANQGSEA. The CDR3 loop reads CSFGLLHNEQFF. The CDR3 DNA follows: TGCAGCTTTGGACTCTTACACAATGAGCAGTTCTTC.

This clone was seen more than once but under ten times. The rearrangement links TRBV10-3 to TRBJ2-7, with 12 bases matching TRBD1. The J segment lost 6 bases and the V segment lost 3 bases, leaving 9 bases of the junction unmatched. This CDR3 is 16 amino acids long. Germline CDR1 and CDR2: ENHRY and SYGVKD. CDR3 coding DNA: TGTGCCATCAGTGACGGGACAGGGGGCGCCTTTGGCGAGCAGTACTTC. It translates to CAISDGTGGAFGEQYF.

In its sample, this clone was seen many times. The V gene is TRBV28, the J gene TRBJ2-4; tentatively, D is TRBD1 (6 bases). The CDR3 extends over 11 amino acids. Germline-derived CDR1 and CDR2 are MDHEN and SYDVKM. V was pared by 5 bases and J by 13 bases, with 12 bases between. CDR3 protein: CASSTRTAQYF. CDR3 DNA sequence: TGTGCCAGCAGTACCCGGACAGCGCAGTACTTC.

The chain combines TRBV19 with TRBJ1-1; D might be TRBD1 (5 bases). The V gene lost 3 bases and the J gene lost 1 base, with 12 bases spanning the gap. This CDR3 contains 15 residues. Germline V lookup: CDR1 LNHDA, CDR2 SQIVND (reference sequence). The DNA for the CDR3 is TGTGCCAGTAGTATCGGCAGGGTTGGGAACACTGAAGCTTTCTTT. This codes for CASSIGRVGNTEAFF.

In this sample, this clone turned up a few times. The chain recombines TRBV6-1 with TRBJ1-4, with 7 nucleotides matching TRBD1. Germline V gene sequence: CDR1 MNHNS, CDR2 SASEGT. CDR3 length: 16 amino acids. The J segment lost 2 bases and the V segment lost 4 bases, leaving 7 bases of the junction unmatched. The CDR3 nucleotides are TGTGCCAGCAGTGTTTTGATGGACAGGACTAATGAAAAACTGTTTTTT. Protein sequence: CASSVLMDRTNEKLFF.

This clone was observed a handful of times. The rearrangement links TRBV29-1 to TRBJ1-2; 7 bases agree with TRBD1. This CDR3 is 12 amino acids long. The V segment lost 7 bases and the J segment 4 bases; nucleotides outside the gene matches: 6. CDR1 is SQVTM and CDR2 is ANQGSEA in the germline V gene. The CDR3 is CSGPDRVYGYTF. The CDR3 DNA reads TGCAGCGGACCCGACAGGGTCTATGGCTACACCTTC.

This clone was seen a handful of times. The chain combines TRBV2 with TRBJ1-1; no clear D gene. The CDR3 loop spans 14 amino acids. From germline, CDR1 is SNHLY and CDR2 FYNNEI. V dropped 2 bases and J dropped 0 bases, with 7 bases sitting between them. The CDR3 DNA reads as TGTGCCAGCAGTGAACGCAGGCTGAACACTGAAGCTTTCTTT. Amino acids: CASSERRLNTEAFF.

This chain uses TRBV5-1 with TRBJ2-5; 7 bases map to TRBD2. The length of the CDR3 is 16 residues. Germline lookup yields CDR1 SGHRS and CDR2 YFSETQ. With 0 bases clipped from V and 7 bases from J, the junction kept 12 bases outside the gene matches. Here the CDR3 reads CASSLGGASGSMTQYF. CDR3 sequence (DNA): TGCGCCAGCAGCTTGGGCGGGGCTAGCGGCTCGATGACCCAGTACTTC. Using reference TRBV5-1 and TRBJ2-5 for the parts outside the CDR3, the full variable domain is KAGVTQTPRYLIKTRGQQVTLSCSPISGHRSVSWYQQTPGQGLQFLFEYFSETQRNKGNFPGRFSGRQFSNSRSEMNVSTLELGDSALYLCASSLGGASGSMTQYFGPGTRLLVL.

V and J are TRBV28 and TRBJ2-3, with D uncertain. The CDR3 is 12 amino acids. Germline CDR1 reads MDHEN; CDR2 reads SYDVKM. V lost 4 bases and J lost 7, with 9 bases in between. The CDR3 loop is CASSSSGNTQYF. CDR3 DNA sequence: TGTGCCAGCAGTTCATCGGGCAATACGCAGTATTTT.

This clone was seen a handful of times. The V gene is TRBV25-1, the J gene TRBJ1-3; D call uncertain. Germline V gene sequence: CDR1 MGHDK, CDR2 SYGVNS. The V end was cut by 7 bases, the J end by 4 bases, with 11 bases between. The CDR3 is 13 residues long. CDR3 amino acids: CASKQASGNTIYF. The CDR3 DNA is TGTGCCAGCAAGCAGGCCTCAGGAAACACCATATATTTT.

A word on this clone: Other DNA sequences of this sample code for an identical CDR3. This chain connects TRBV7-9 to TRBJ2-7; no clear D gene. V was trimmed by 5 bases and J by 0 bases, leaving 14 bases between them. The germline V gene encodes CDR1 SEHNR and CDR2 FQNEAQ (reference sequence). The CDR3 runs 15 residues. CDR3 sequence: CASSPAGMSSYEQYF. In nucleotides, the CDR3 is TGTGCCAGCAGCCCAGCCGGTATGAGCTCCTACGAGCAGTACTTC. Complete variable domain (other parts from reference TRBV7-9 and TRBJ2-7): DTGVSQNPRHKITKRGQNVTFRCDPISEHNRLYWYRQTLGQGPEFLTYFQNEAQLEKSRLLSDRFSAERPKGSFSTLEIQRTEQGDSAMYLCASSPAGMSSYEQYFGPGTRLTVT.

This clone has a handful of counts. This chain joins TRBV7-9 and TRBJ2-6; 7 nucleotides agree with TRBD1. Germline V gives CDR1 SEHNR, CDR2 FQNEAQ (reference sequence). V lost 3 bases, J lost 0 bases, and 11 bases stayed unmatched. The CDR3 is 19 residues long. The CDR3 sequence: CASSFPPRQGSSGANVLTF. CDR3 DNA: TGTGCCAGCAGCTTTCCCCCCAGACAGGGAAGCTCTGGGGCCAACGTCCTGACTTTC.

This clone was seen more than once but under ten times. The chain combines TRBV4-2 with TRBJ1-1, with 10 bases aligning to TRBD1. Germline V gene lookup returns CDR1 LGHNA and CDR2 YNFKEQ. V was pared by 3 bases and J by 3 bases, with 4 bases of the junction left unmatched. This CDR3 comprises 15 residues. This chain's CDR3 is CASSQGQGQYTEAFF. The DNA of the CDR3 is TGTGCCAGCAGCCAGGGACAGGGGCAATACACTGAAGCTTTCTTT.

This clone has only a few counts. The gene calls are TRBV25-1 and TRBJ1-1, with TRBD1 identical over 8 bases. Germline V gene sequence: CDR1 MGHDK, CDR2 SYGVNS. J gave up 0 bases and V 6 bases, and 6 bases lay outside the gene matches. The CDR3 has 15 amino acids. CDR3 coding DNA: TGTGCCAGCAGAGGTCGACAGGGGATGAACACTGAAGCTTTCTTT. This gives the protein CASRGRQGMNTEAFF.

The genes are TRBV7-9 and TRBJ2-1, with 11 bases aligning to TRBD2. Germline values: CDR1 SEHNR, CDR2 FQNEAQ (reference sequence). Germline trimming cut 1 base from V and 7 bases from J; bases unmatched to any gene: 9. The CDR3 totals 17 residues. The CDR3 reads CASSLVAGGPRDNEQFF. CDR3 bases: TGTGCCAGCAGCTTAGTAGCGGGAGGGCCCAGGGATAATGAGCAGTTCTTC.

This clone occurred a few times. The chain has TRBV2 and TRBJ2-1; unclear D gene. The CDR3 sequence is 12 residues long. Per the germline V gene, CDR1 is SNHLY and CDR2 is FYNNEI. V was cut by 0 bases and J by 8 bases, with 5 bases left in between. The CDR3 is CASSEAGYEQFF. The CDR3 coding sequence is TGTGCCAGCAGTGAAGCTGGGTATGAGCAGTTCTTC. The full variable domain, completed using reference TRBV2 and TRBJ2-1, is EPEVTQTPSHQVTQMGQEVILRCVPISNHLYFYWYRQILGQKVEFLVSFYNNEISEKSEIFDDQFSVERPDGSNFTLKIRSTKLEDSAMYFCASSEAGYEQFFGPGTRLTVL.

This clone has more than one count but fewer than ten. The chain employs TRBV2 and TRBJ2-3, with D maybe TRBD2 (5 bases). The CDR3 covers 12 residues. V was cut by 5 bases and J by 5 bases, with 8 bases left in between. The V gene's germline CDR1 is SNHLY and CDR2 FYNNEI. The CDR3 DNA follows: TGTGCCAGCAGTTGGGGAGAAGATACGCAGTATTTT. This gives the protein CASSWGEDTQYF.

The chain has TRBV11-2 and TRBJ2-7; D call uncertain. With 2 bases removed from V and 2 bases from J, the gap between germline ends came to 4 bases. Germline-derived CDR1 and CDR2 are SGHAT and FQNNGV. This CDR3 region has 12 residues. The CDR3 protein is CASSLLTYEQYF. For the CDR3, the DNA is TGTGCCAGCAGCTTATTGACCTACGAGCAGTACTTC.

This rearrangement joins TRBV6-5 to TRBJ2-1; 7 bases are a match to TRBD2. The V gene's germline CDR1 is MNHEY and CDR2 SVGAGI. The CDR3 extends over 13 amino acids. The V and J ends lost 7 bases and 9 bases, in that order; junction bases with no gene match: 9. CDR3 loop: CASTRVRGSEQFF. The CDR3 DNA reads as TGTGCCAGCACTCGCGTGCGGGGGAGTGAGCAGTTCTTC.

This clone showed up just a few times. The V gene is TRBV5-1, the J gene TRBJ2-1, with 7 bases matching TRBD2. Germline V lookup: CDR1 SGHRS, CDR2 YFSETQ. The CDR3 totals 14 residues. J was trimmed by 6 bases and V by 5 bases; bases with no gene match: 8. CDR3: CASRRGGVPNEQFF. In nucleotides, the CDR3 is TGCGCCAGCAGGCGGGGAGGGGTTCCCAATGAGCAGTTCTTC.

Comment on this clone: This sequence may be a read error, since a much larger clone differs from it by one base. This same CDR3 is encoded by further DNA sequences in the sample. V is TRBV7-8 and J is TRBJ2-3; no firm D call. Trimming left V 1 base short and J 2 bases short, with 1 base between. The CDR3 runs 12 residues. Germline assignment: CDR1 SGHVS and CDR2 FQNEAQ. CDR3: CASSLDTDTQYF. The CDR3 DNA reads TGTGCCAGCAGCTTAGACACAGATACGCAGTATTTT.

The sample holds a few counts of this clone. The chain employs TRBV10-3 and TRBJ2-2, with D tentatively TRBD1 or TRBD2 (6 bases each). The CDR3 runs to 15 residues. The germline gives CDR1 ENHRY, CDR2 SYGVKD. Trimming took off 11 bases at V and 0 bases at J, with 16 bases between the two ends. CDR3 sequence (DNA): TGTGCCTCCTCCCGGGGGCTACCGAACACCGGGGAGCTGTTTTTT. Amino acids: CASSRGLPNTGELFF.

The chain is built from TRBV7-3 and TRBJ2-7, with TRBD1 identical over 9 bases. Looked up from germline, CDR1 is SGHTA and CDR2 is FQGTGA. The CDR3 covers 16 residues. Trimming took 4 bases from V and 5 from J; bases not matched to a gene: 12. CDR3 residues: CASSSEPGTGLHEQYF. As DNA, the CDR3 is TGTGCCAGCAGCTCAGAGCCCGGGACAGGGTTACACGAGCAGTACTTC. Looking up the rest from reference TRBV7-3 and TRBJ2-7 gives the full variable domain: GAGVSQTPSNKVTEKGKYVELRCDPISGHTALYWYRQSLGQGPEFLIYFQGTGAADDSGLPNDRFFAVRPEGSVSTLKIQRTERGDSAVYLCASSSEPGTGLHEQYFGPGTRLTVT.

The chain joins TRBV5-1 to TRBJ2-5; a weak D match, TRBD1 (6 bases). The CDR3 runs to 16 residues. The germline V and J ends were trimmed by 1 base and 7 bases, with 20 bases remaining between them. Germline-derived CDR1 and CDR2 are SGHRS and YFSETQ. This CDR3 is CASSLMRMGAAGTQYF. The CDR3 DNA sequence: TGCGCCAGCAGCTTGATGCGGATGGGGGCTGCAGGGACCCAGTACTTC.